This TCR beta chain was recorded in a study of cytomegalovirus exposure and HLA in healthy donors (dated by TCRdb to 2016 to 2017). A note on the overall study: An earlier analysis of several hundred of the donors reported 250 to 300 Gb of sequence data and 117 million unique TCR beta sequences from some 180 million T cells. About 330 gigabases of sequencing data and about 92 million unique TCR sequences made up an early release that covered around 640 HLA-typed donors. The genetic ancestry cluster associated with self-reported Caucasian donors included 81% of the roughly 400 genotyped donors. The aim of the study was to test whether cataloging public T cell receptors could identify signatures of past pathogen exposure. The study profiled the T cell repertoires of about 720 subjects by immunosequencing and related them to cytomegalovirus serostatus. In addition to the first cohort of roughly 700 subjects, a separate validation cohort of 120 different subjects was used. To predict cytomegalovirus infection status, the study brought together high-throughput TCR immunosequencing, statistical association of individual TCRs with disease status, and machine learning. To study patterns of TCR occurrence, a later analysis re-analyzed previously published TCR beta repertoires from several hundred donors and added high-resolution HLA genotyping. Rather than drawing on any new phenotypic data, the later analysis identified candidate immune exposures from TCR beta sequences and the way those sequences occurred across donors. An earlier analysis of 587 of the donors used high-throughput TCR beta sequencing to judge whether each TCR beta V gene segment behaved as functional or pseudogenic. Donor age, sex, ethnicity and CMV serostatus were compiled together with the repertoire data. In a later genetic analysis, genome-wide SNP genotypes for about 65% of the roughly 670 donors were used, and that subset was treated as a discovery cohort. Every repertoire in the discovery cohort had been generated on one and the same sequencing platform. HLA typing covered class I and class II loci at four-digit resolution. Typing coverage varied by locus: about 629-630 donors for A, B, C, DRB1 and DQB1; roughly 500 for DQA1; about 590 for DPA1; approximately 450 for DPB1. Five DR-DQ haplotypes were handled as single units for association and clustering because linkage in the cohort was strong. Among about 410 genotyped donors of the cohort, an average of roughly 230,000 unique TCR beta nucleotide sequences was sequenced per donor, of which 15% to 20% were non-productive.

Clipping removes 6 bases from V and 5 bases from J, with 4 as the unmatched junction base count. There are 14 amino acids in the CDR3, from cysteine to phenylalanine inclusive. Of the read, only the CDR3 DNA is kept; its 42 bases are in frame from base 1. CDR1 and CDR2 are read off the germline V gene (reference sequence) as MNHEY and SMNVEV. In total, 600 or so healthy bone marrow donors made up the cohort. Cohort members were all nominally healthy when sampled, although unrecorded immune exposures were likely present. The donor was CMV seropositive and belonged to the group of 250 to 350 seropositive cohort members. A peripheral blood sample was provided by each donor, and peripheral blood mononuclear cells were used for TCR beta sequencing. The Qiagen DNeasy Blood Extraction Kit was used to extract genomic DNA from the blood cell samples. The full study reports these points: Because HLA typing was missing for some donors at each locus, association tests included only the typed subset. A later analysis found that TCR association rates varied across HLA loci, with DRB1 alleles showing the most associated TCRs and HLA-C alleles the fewest. For the cohort, immune exposure information was limited to CMV serostatus. In vitro tests confirmed that a few of the cytomegalovirus-associated TCR beta chains recognize cytomegalovirus antigens. In a later analysis, most CMV-associated TCR beta chains were found to appear HLA-restricted, with HLA associations seemingly driven largely by CMV exposure. In the study, around 150 TCR beta chains were listed as associated with cytomegalovirus. A further reported finding was that TCR beta sequences accurately predicted the HLA-A and HLA-B alleles for most subjects in the first cohort. It was suggested by the authors that the approach could potentially be generalized to other disease states and immunological phenotypes. The classifier was reported to diagnose cytomegalovirus status with high specificity and sensitivity in both the original and validation cohorts. Roughly 15 rarely observed V segments, including chromosome 9 orphons, were excluded from the earlier analysis of several hundred of the donors because counts were too low. Some IMGT-functional V segments, including TRBV6-2 and TRBV6-3, could not be distinguished by the 87-base-pair reads and were therefore excluded. When HLA alleles, especially DR and DQ, strongly co-occurred, TCR associations were difficult to assign to individual alleles. In a later analysis, several top co-occurrence clusters were reported to appear linked to parvovirus B19, influenza, CMV and Epstein-Barr virus. A later analysis found that HLA-associated TCR beta chains were more clonally expanded and had lower generation probabilities than equally common non-associated chains. In a later genetic analysis, fewer N-insertions in productive TCRs were reported among donors in an Asian-associated ancestry cluster than the roughly 710-donor mean. A group of highly shared sequence variants was considered likely to be a technical artifact of the sequencing pipeline. Correlated functional status among segregating V segments might be attributable to linkage disequilibrium, but an unknown experimental factor could not be ruled out. While some public TCRs were present in many individuals, most TCR sequences turned up only very rarely across donors. The cohort was sequenced for TCR beta chains only, and without alpha or paired-chain data the features that could be detected were limited. A later analysis associated roughly 17,000 TCR beta sequences with specific HLA alleles at a false discovery rate of 0.05. In an earlier analysis of more than 450 of the donors, most TCR beta V segments were observed in productive rearrangements about 87% or about 30% of the time, broadly matching IMGT annotations. Roughly uniform sequencing depth across donors was assumed in presence/absence analyses, although this assumption may not hold. A later genetic analysis associated a missense DCLRE1C variant with V-gene and J-gene trimming of TCR beta chains, and an independent cohort replicated the association.

Comments on this clone: Its target antigen remains unknown. No clone much larger than this one lies a single base away; base qualities are absent.

The method was the immunoSEQ multiplex PCR assay. For the multiplex PCR, a mixture combining 60 forward primers for TCR Vbeta segments and 13 reverse primers for TCR Jbeta segments was used. The CDR3 region of rearranged TCR beta genes was amplified from genomic DNA by a multiplex PCR assay. The amplified TCR beta libraries were sequenced on the Illumina HiSeq System as 87-base-pair reads. The study's own analysis went as follows. A later analysis tallied 75 million to 85 million unique TCR beta chains across the 666 repertoires, and about 12 million of those chains were shared by two or more donors. Raw reads were error-corrected and collapsed into unique sequences with a nearest-neighbor algorithm that merged closely related sequences to remove PCR and sequencing errors. V, D and J gene segments were assigned by aligning CDR3 sequences to IMGT reference sequences. For a sequence to be retained, at least a six-nucleotide match to both a V gene segment and a J gene segment was required. A rearrangement was called productive if the CDR3 had no stop codons and remained in frame with V and J, and every other rearrangement was called non-productive. Following IMGT convention, CDR3 was defined as the stretch from the second conserved V-encoded cysteine up to the conserved J-encoded phenylalanine. The earlier analysis of about 560 of the donors excluded any sequence lacking an unambiguous match to a single V gene segment. An earlier analysis of a few hundred of the donors classified V segments as functional when productive rearrangements were above 56.7% and as segregating when the standard deviation between donors was above 5%. A statistical classification framework was built to diagnose cytomegalovirus status from the catalog of TCR beta chain sequences. In a later analysis, V and J genes were assigned by comparing TCR nucleotide sequences against IMGT/GENE-DB human TR gene sequences. Using the TCRdist pipeline, a later analysis assigned CDR3 sequences along with most-parsimonious VDJ recombination scenarios. In a later analysis, every TCR beta chain was defined by the combination of its CDR3 amino acid sequence and its V-gene family, and reads without a unique V-gene family were dropped. A later analysis removed 592 highly shared, low-generation-probability nucleotide sequences to deal with suspected cross-contamination and a sequencing artifact. A later analysis calculated a clonal expansion index for each public chain from normalized within-repertoire ranks of inferred template counts. Generation probabilities in a later analysis came from a VDJ recombination model fitted to out-of-frame rearrangements, and those results were checked against IGoR. Hypergeometric tests were used in a later analysis to score TCR-TCR, TCR-HLA and TCR-CMV co-occurrence, with a repertoire-size bias correction applied to the TCR pairs. In a later analysis, false discovery rates were estimated by permuting HLA or CMV assignments 20 times. In a later analysis, co-occurring TCRs were grouped with DBSCAN, and TCRdist sequence similarity was added when clustering was performed within HLA-allele-positive subsets. Repertoires with fewer than 30,000 or more than 120,000 public chains, plus five repertoires with anomalous nucleotide sharing, were excluded from co-occurrence clustering. TCRdb holds this immuneACCESS table with in-frame rearrangements only. Some clones are missing; in checked studies, unresolved V genes explain under half, and the rest has no known cause. V, J and clone size are those of that table, while D and trimming were read from the DNA. Within this sample are under 200,000 clones, with over 75% of them counted one time only. The ten biggest clones cover more than 12% of the sample.

This clonotype was sampled from a man aged 50 or older in good health and CMV-seropositive. The sample consisted of PBMCs. The rearranged chain carries TRBV27 and TRBJ1-6; 7 middle bases align to TRBD1. The DNA sequence is given as TGTGCCAGCAGGACCCAGGGGGATAATTCACCCCTCCACTTT. Its translation is CASRTQGDNSPLHF.